Following are 30 T cell receptor beta chains from one sample sequenced in a study of HIV-infected children after antiretroviral therapy interruption. Stated treatment: PENTA 11 planned treatment interruption arm or continuous ART arm. RNA-based 3' RACE libraries used unique molecular identifiers. Via MiXCR, TCRdb re-called the 3' RACE reads, giving one row per CDR3 protein. The sample carries about 15,000 distinct CDR3 sequences, around 3.7% recorded once. Material: CD45RA+ CD4+ T cells from PBMCs, obtained from a donor given antiretroviral therapy, either interrupted or continuous. Specified subset: naive CD4+ CD45RA+ CD45RO- T cells. Every receptor here comes from a child aged 2-17 years with HIV.

The CDR3 DNA reads TGTGCCAGCAGCGTGACGTCCTCAACAACCTACAATGAGCAGTTCTTC. It yields the protein CASSVTSSTTYNEQFF. This sequence joins TRBV9 and TRBJ2-1; unclear D gene. Per germline, CDR1 SGDLS and CDR2 YYNGEE. CDR3 length: 16 residues. Trimming cost V 2 bases and J 2 bases, with 14 bases left between them.

This clonotype showed up many times. V and J are TRBV7-9 and TRBJ1-4; D not resolved. Trimming left V 0 bases short and J 1 base short, with 9 bases between. The CDR3 sequence is 16 residues long. Germline V CDR1 and CDR2: SEHNR, FQNEAQ (reference sequence). The CDR3 reads CASSLAPTVTNEKLFF. Here the CDR3 DNA reads TGTGCCAGCAGCTTAGCCCCAACTGTAACTAATGAAAAACTGTTTTTT.

This clonotype showed up many times. The rearrangement links TRBV12-5 to TRBJ2-7, with 7 bases that match TRBD1. Trimming cost V 5 bases and J 5 bases; bases outside gene matches: 9. Germline-derived CDR1 and CDR2 are LGHNT and FRNRAP. The CDR3 sequence is 14 residues long. The CDR3 DNA reads TGTGCTAGTGGTCCGCAGCCGACAGGGAACGAGCAGTACTTC. This translates into CASGPQPTGNEQYF. Together with reference TRBV12-5 and TRBJ2-7, the CDR3 gives the full variable domain: DARVTQTPRHKVTEMGQEVTMRCQPILGHNTVFWYRQTMMQGLELLAYFRNRAPLDDSGMPKDRFSAEMPDATLATLKIQPSEPRDSAVYFCASGPQPTGNEQYFGPGTRLTVT.

This clonotype is deemed medium-sized. The chain couples TRBV28 to TRBJ1-4; D unclear. The germline V gene encodes CDR1 MDHEN and CDR2 SYDVKM. CDR3 size: 13 residues. With 8 bases removed from V and 5 bases from J, the gap between germline ends came to 12 bases. The CDR3 DNA is TGTGCCAGCTGGGTCGCGGGAAATGAAAAACTGTTTTTT. Protein product: CASWVAGNEKLFF.

The sample holds many counts of this clonotype. The V gene is TRBV15, the J gene TRBJ2-7, with TRBD1 as a possible D gene (6 bases). Germline V lookup: CDR1 LNHNV, CDR2 YYDKDF (reference sequence). V was pared by 5 bases and J by 6 bases, with 17 bases between. The CDR3 is 14 amino acids. Here the CDR3 DNA reads TGTGCCACCAGCGCCCGTTACAGGGACCCCGAGCAGTACTTC. Its protein is CATSARYRDPEQYF.

The sample holds many counts of this clonotype. The chain combines TRBV5-1 with TRBJ2-7; D is unclear. Germline CDR1 is SGHRS and CDR2 is YFSETQ. This CDR3 contains 14 residues. V lost 0 bases and J lost 2, with 9 bases in between. CDR3 sequence: CASSLADGTYEQYF. CDR3 nucleotide sequence: TGCGCCAGCAGCTTGGCCGACGGAACCTACGAGCAGTACTTC.

This clonotype has a count of ten or more. Since a much larger clone is just one base distant, this may be a read error. V gene TRBV11-1 combines with J gene TRBJ2-2; D is perhaps TRBD2 (6 bases). Germline assignment: CDR1 SGHAT and CDR2 FQDESV (reference sequence). The CDR3 totals 15 residues. The V end was cut by 7 bases, the J end by 0 bases, with 12 bases between. In DNA, the CDR3 is TGTGCCAGCATTAGCGGCAGCACGAACACCGGGGAGCTGTTTTTT. Translating gives CASISGSTNTGELFF.

This clonotype was seen at least ten times. The gene calls are TRBV4-1 and TRBJ2-3; TRBD1 might be the D (5 bases). The CDR3 covers 16 residues. The V and J ends lost 0 bases and 7 bases respectively, with 17 bases between them. Germline-derived CDR1 and CDR2 are MGHRA and YSYEKL. The CDR3, as DNA: TGCGCCAGCAGCCAAGATCCGGACATGAAGTGGAATACGCAGTATTTT. Protein product: CASSQDPDMKWNTQYF.

Ten or more counts support this clonotype. The V call is TRBV7-3, the J call TRBJ2-6, with D unresolved. V was trimmed by 5 bases and J by 2 bases, leaving 7 bases between them. The length of the CDR3 is 14 residues. Looked up from germline, CDR1 is SGHTA and CDR2 is FQGTGA. Here the CDR3 reads CASSPSTGANVLTF. The CDR3 DNA sequence: TGTGCCAGCAGCCCATCGACTGGGGCCAACGTCCTGACTTTC.

This clonotype has at least ten counts. CDR3 in amino acids: CSAPTGSYGYTF. In DNA form, the CDR3 reads TGCAGTGCCCCCACAGGGAGCTATGGCTACACCTTC. The chain has TRBV20-1 and TRBJ1-2, with D perhaps TRBD1 (6 bases). V gave up 6 bases and J gave up 4 bases, with 12 bases separating them. Germline CDR1 DFQATT, CDR2 SNEGSKA (reference sequence). This CDR3 is built from 12 residues.

This clonotype ranks as medium-sized. This chain uses TRBV3-1 with TRBJ2-7; D is perhaps TRBD1 (5 bases). CDR3 size: 14 residues. Germline values: CDR1 LGHDT, CDR2 YNNKEL (reference sequence). V lost 3 bases to trimming and J lost 4 bases, with 13 bases between them. CDR3: CASSHRRVGYEQYF. The DNA of the CDR3 is TGTGCCAGCAGCCATCGCAGGGTCGGATACGAGCAGTACTTC.

This clonotype turned up a few times. The gene calls are TRBV28 and TRBJ2-7, with D perhaps matching TRBD1 (5 bases). The CDR3 has 11 amino acids. Trimming left V 6 bases short and J 6 bases short, with 9 bases between. Germline V lookup: CDR1 MDHEN, CDR2 SYDVKM. The CDR3, as DNA: TGTGCCAGCAGCCCCAGGGCCGAGCAGTACTTC. Translated: CASSPRAEQYF.

This clonotype rates as medium-sized (0.01 to 0.1%). The gene calls are TRBV20-1 and TRBJ2-1, with D possibly TRBD2 on 6 matching bases. The CDR3 covers 14 residues. Germline CDR1 reads DFQATT; CDR2 reads SNEGSKA (reference sequence). Between the trimmed V and J ends, which lost 0 bases and 14 bases, there was a span of 20 bases. The CDR3 region has the DNA TGCAGTGCTAGAGATCGTGCGCTAGCGAATAGGGAGTTCTTC. It encodes CSARDRALANREFF.

This clonotype was seen ten or more times. This sequence joins TRBV20-1 and TRBJ2-3; no reliable D call. The V and J ends lost 5 bases and 3 bases respectively, with 15 bases between them. Germline CDR1 and CDR2: DFQATT and SNEGSKA (reference sequence). The CDR3 loop spans 14 amino acids. The CDR3: CSASGTTGTDTQYF. The CDR3 nucleotides read TGCAGTGCTTCTGGAACCACTGGGACAGATACGCAGTATTTT.

The table lists this clonotype with many counts. The rearrangement links TRBV20-1 to TRBJ2-3, with D perhaps given as TRBD1 or TRBD2 (5 bases each). CDR3 size: 13 residues. Germline CDR1 and CDR2: DFQATT and SNEGSKA (reference sequence). V was shortened by 6 bases and J by 1 base, with 11 bases between the two germline ends. The DNA of the CDR3 is TGCAGTGCGGGTGGGGGAGGCACAGATACGCAGTATTTT. It encodes CSAGGGGTDTQYF.

The sample holds many counts of this clonotype. The chain joins TRBV2 to TRBJ1-1; D unresolved. The CDR3 consists of 13 residues. Germline V lookup: CDR1 SNHLY, CDR2 FYNNEI. Trimming stripped 11 bases from V and 3 bases from J, with 16 bases between. This CDR3 is CAGQIHRDTEAFF. For the CDR3, the DNA is TGTGCCGGCCAAATCCACCGGGACACTGAAGCTTTCTTT.

This clonotype was detected only a few times. The chain joins TRBV20-1 to TRBJ2-3; TRBD2 matches 15 bases. Trimming removed 5 bases from V and 5 bases from J; junction bases left unmatched: 5. Germline CDR1 and CDR2: DFQATT and SNEGSKA (reference sequence). This CDR3 region has 15 residues. The CDR3 here is CSAGGLAGGVDTQYF. The CDR3, as DNA: TGCAGTGCTGGCGGACTAGCGGGGGGGGTAGATACGCAGTATTTT.

This clonotype was counted many times. J is TRBJ2-1 and V is TRBV24-1; 8 bases match TRBD1. J lost 10 bases, V lost 9 bases, and 10 bases had no gene match. Germline CDR1 and CDR2: KGHDR and SFDVKD. The length of the CDR3 is 13 residues. CDR3 sequence (DNA): TGTGCCACCGGAGCAGGGGGCTTAGGGGAGCAGTTCTTC. Its protein is CATGAGGLGEQFF.

The sample holds many counts of this clonotype. The chain links TRBV10-3 to TRBJ2-1; possibly TRBD1 or TRBD2 for D (5 bases each). The CDR3 runs to 17 residues. Germline CDR1 ENHRY, CDR2 SYGVKD. Trimming removed 5 bases from V and 3 bases from J, with 20 bases in between. The CDR3 is CAISMQGTDRFYNEQFF. CDR3 DNA sequence: TGTGCCATCAGTATGCAAGGGACCGATCGTTTCTACAATGAGCAGTTCTTC.

This clonotype showed up many times. This rearrangement joins TRBV18 to TRBJ2-3; D is possibly TRBD1 or TRBD2 (5 bases each). The CDR3 spans 14 residues. Trimming removed 1 base from V and 4 bases from J, with 9 bases in between. Germline-derived CDR1 and CDR2 are KGHSH and LQKENI. The CDR3 reads CASSPLRDPDTQYF. The DNA for the CDR3 is TGTGCCAGCTCACCACTCCGGGACCCAGATACGCAGTATTTT. The full variable domain, its missing parts supplied by reference TRBV18 and TRBJ2-3, is NAGVMQNPRHLVRRRGQEARLRCSPMKGHSHVYWYRQLPEEGLKFMVYLQKENIIDESGMPKERFSAEFPKEGPSILRIQQVVRGDSAAYFCASSPLRDPDTQYFGPGTRLTVL.

This clonotype occurred many times. The J gene is TRBJ1-5, the V gene TRBV6-2 or TRBV6-3; 9 bases are a match to TRBD1. Germline V gives CDR1 MNHEY, CDR2 SVGEGT. This CDR3 has 15 residues. The J segment lost 5 bases and the V segment lost 6 bases, leaving 8 bases of the junction unmatched. The CDR3 spells CASREWTGEHQPQHF. DNA of the CDR3: TGTGCCAGCAGAGAATGGACAGGGGAACATCAGCCCCAGCATTTT.

This clonotype was counted ten times or more. V usage is TRBV12-3 or TRBV12-4 and J usage is TRBJ1-5; 9 bases align to TRBD1. The CDR3 length is 15 residues. The V and J ends lost 5 bases and 7 bases, in that order; junction bases with no gene match: 9. In DNA form, the CDR3 reads TGTGCCAGCAGTCCGGGACAGGGAGGGAGACAGCCCCAGCATTTT. The encoded protein is CASSPGQGGRQPQHF.

In this sample, this clonotype turned up many times. This chain uses TRBV6-1 with TRBJ2-3; possible D gene TRBD1, 6 bases. This CDR3 is 16 amino acids long. Deletions cut 5 bases from V and 0 bases from J, with 15 bases between. Looked up from germline, CDR1 is MNHNS and CDR2 is SASEGT. CDR3 in DNA: TGTGCCAGCAGTAAAGTCCCGGGACAAAGCACAGATACGCAGTATTTT. Its protein product is CASSKVPGQSTDTQYF.

This clonotype is labeled large. The chain carries TRBV6-1 and TRBJ2-4, with a possible D match to TRBD1 (6 bases). The CDR3 has 12 residues. V was trimmed by 7 bases and J by 5 bases, leaving 9 bases between them. CDR1 is MNHNS and CDR2 is SASEGT in the germline V gene. CDR3: CASTAGENIQYF. The CDR3 DNA reads TGTGCCAGCACTGCAGGGGAAAACATTCAGTACTTC.

Points on this clonotype: One end of the junction varies from germline; a read error may be responsible. The chain uses TRBV20-1 and TRBJ1-1, with D maybe TRBD1 (5 bases). Germline-derived CDR1 and CDR2 are DFQATT and SNEGSKA (reference sequence). The CDR3 runs 15 residues. The CDR3 loop reads CSARDRSGGRSEALF. DNA of the CDR3: TGCAGTGCCAGAGATCGGTCCGGGGGACGGTCTGAAGCTCTCTTT.

This clonotype has a count of ten or more. The chain recombines TRBV7-2 with TRBJ2-5; TRBD2 might be the D (6 bases). V was cut by 5 bases and J by 2 bases, with 21 bases left in between. CDR1 SGHTA and CDR2 FQGNSA come from the germline V gene. This CDR3 is 17 amino acids long. The CDR3 region has the DNA TGTGCCAGCAGCCAGGGACGGGGGAGCACGCAGCAAGAGACCCAGTACTTC. Translating gives CASSQGRGSTQQETQYF. Drawing the rest from reference TRBV7-2 and TRBJ2-5, the complete variable domain is GAGVSQSPSNKVTEKGKDVELRCDPISGHTALYWYRQSLGQGLEFLIYFQGNSAPDKSGLPSDRFSAERTGGSVSTLTIQRTQQEDSAVYLCASSQGRGSTQQETQYFGPGTRLLVL.

The sample holds a few counts of this clonotype. CDR3 sequence (DNA): TGTGCCAGCAGTCCGACCGGGACAGCGGGGGGTAACATTCAGTACTTC. It translates to CASSPTGTAGGNIQYF. This sequence joins TRBV28 and TRBJ2-4, with 9 bases that match TRBD2. The CDR3 contains 16 residues. CDR1 and CDR2 (germline): MDHEN, SYDVKM. V trimming: 5 bases; J trimming: 7 bases; junction bases outside the gene matches: 12.

This clonotype was observed many times. This chain joins TRBV6-1 and TRBJ1-1, with D unresolved. The germline V gene encodes CDR1 MNHNS and CDR2 SASEGT. The CDR3 runs to 13 residues. V lost 6 bases and J lost 0, with 8 bases in between. CDR3: CASRRTVNTEAFF. Written as DNA, the CDR3 is TGTGCCAGCAGAAGGACGGTGAACACTGAAGCTTTCTTT.

This clonotype has at least ten counts. The chain joins TRBV29-1 to TRBJ2-3; 8 bases line up with TRBD2. The germline V gene has CDR1 SQVTM and CDR2 ANQGSEA. The CDR3 covers 14 residues. V was clipped by 6 bases and J by 4 bases; unmatched bases: 9. The CDR3 DNA reads as TGCAGCGTCTACCGGGAGGGTACCGCAGATACGCAGTATTTT. It is translated as CSVYREGTADTQYF.

This clonotype was observed many times. The chain links TRBV23-1 to TRBJ2-7; D may match TRBD1 or TRBD2 (5 bases each). TRBV23-1 is treated as an ORF (open reading frame) with a function not yet certain. The CDR3 has 14 amino acids. Trimming shortened V by 2 bases and J by 4 bases, and 12 bases separated the two germline ends. The CDR3 region is CASSQPGRTYEQYF. In nucleotides, the CDR3 is TGCGCCAGCAGTCAACCGGGACGGACTTACGAGCAGTACTTC.